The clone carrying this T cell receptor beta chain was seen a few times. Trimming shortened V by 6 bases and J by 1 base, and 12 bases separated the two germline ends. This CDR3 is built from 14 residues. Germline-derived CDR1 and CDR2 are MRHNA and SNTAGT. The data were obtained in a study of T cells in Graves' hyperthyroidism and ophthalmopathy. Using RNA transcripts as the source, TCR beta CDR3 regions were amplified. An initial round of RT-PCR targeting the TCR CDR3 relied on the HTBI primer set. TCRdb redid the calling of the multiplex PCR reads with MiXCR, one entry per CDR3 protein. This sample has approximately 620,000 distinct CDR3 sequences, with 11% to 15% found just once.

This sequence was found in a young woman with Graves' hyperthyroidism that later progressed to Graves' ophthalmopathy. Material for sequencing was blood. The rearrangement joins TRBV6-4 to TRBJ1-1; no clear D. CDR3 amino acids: CASRTWTENTEAFF. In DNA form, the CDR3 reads TGTGCCAGCAGAACCTGGACGGAGAACACTGAAGCTTTCTTT.